This T cell receptor (beta chain) originates from a study of T cells after yellow fever vaccination. On the study more broadly: For low cell numbers, libraries were made with SMART-Seq v4 Ultra Low Input.

The CDR3 covers 17 residues. Trimming stripped 5 bases from V and 0 bases from J, with 16 bases between. In germline, CDR1 is SGHTA, CDR2 FQGNSA. General observations from the study: A minor fraction of clonotypes spanned both CD4 and CD8 compartments.

The table lists this clonotype with a few counts. No antigen is known for it. MiXCR, applied by TCRdb to the 5' RACE reads, yields one record per CDR3 protein. The sample comprises some 300,000 distinct CDR3 sequences, around 11% of which are singletons, and 2.5% to 4% rests with the top ten. This TCR came from a young man who received the YFV17D yellow fever vaccine. Sequencing used CD4+ T cells sorted from PBMCs, obtained 45 days after the yellow fever booster vaccination. This sequence joins TRBV7-2 and TRBJ2-2, with TRBD1 as a possible D gene (6 bases). This CDR3 is CASSQGQISANTGELFF. The CDR3 coding sequence is TGTGCCAGCAGCCAAGGACAGATAAGCGCGAACACCGGGGAGCTGTTTTTT.